The present T cell receptor (beta chain) was sequenced within a study of regulatory T cells in long-lasting Graves disease. About this clonotype itself: Its antigen is as yet unknown.

V shed 4 bases, J shed 2 bases, and the junction held 2 bases outside the gene matches. CDR3 size: 15 residues. Germline V gene sequence: CDR1 MGHRA, CDR2 YSYEKL. The study, taken as a whole, reports: The study found TRBV28, TRBJ1-2 and TRBJ2-5 favored in persistent disease.

HTBI primers from iRepertoire and Arm-PCR of CDR3 regions yielded the TCR beta libraries. TCRdb redid the calling of the multiplex PCR reads with MiXCR, one entry per CDR3 protein. The sample carries nearly 350,000 distinct CDR3 sequences, about 19% recorded once. Time point denoted: persistent/refractory GD, antithyroid drugs over 5 years with positive TRAb. The TCR library was made from RNA extracted from PBMCs. The clonotype was recovered from a female donor with Graves disease. The V call is TRBV4-1, the J call TRBJ2-7; 13 nucleotides align to TRBD2. Sequenced here: peripheral blood mononuclear cells (PBMCs), sampled when the disease was refractory, from a patient treated with antithyroid drugs. In DNA, the CDR3 is TGCGCCAGCAGCCCTACTAGCGGGAGGGCCTACGAGCAGTACTTC. Translating gives CASSPTSGRAYEQYF.